The 6 T cell receptor beta chains presented below share a single source sample, sequenced in a study of blood T cells in healthy people across ages. It was with a sample-barcoded 5' primer and a J-beta primer mix that a second PCR of roughly 7 to 12 cycles was run. TCRdb reprocessed the 5' RACE reads via MiXCR and lists one record per CDR3 protein. The sample has about 1.6 million distinct CDR3 sequences, roughly a third seen once. The sequencing input was blood. The receptors shown here come from a woman younger than 45 in good health.

This clonotype was seen only once. This may arise from a read error, as a much more abundant clone is one base away. The chain joins TRBV29-1 to TRBJ2-6, with D tentatively TRBD1 or TRBD2 (5 bases each). Per the germline V gene, CDR1 is SQVTM and CDR2 is ANQGSEA. CDR3 length: 15 residues. The DNA for the CDR3 is TGCAGCGTTGCGGGGTTTAGGTCTGGGGCCAACGTCCGGACTTTC. Amino acids: CSVAGFRSGANVRTF.

This rearrangement joins TRBV28 to TRBJ2-7; TRBD2 matches at 8 bases. The CDR3 covers 14 residues. With V trimmed by 7 bases and J by 6 bases, 11 bases remained unmatched. Germline V lookup: CDR1 MDHEN, CDR2 SYDVKM. CDR3 sequence (DNA): TGTGCCAGCAACCGGGGGGGGACGGGAGCCGAGCAGTACTTC. It yields the protein CASNRGGTGAEQYF.

The CDR3 loop reads CASRSRQDRYEQYF. For the CDR3, the DNA is TGTGCCAGCAGATCTAGACAGGACCGCTACGAGCAGTACTTC. The rearrangement links TRBV6-1 to TRBJ2-7, with D possibly TRBD1 on 6 matching bases. The CDR3 spans 14 residues. V lost 6 bases and J 3 bases, leaving 15 bases between the germline ends. Germline CDR1 MNHNS, CDR2 SASEGT.

This clonotype has a handful of counts. The chain joins TRBV27 to TRBJ2-3; 8 positions match TRBD1. V lost 4 bases, J lost 2 bases, and 11 bases stayed unmatched. There are 17 residues in the CDR3. Germline V gene data show CDR1 as MNHEY and CDR2 as SMNVEV (reference sequence). The CDR3 spells CASSSDSGTGYTDTQYF. CDR3 in DNA: TGTGCCAGCAGTTCCGATTCCGGGACAGGCTACACAGATACGCAGTATTTT.

The chain is built from TRBV6-5 and TRBJ2-2, with 9 positions matching TRBD2. The germline V gene has CDR1 MNHEY and CDR2 SVGAGI. This CDR3 region has 14 residues. J gave up 8 bases and V 9 bases, and 10 bases lay outside the gene matches. The CDR3 region has the DNA TGTGCCAGTAGGCGGGGGGGCACGACGGGGGAGCTGTTTTTT. Its protein product is CASRRGGTTGELFF.

The DNA of the CDR3 is TGTGCCAGTATGGACGTCCAGGGCTACGATACGCAGTATTTT. As protein: CASMDVQGYDTQYF. The V and J genes are TRBV10-3 and TRBJ2-3; maybe TRBD1 (5 bases). Germline CDR1 and CDR2: ENHRY and SYGVKD. This CDR3 contains 14 residues. The ends were cut back, 10 bases at V and 6 bases at J, with 20 bases in the middle.